This T cell receptor beta chain is drawn from a study of blood T cell repertoires in COVID-19. At the level of the study: Acute and convalescent COVID-19 specimens originated in the United States, Italy and Spain. T cells, B-cell-depleted T cells, or PBMCs supplied cDNA or gDNA.

Germline values: CDR1 ENHRY, CDR2 SYGVKD. The CDR3 covers 13 residues. J was trimmed by 3 bases and V by 6 bases; bases with no gene match: 4. Authors' data handling: Nucleated cell number was recorded as an estimate derived from reference gene primer amplification. This table comes from immunoSEQ multiplex PCR, and its TCRdb copy is limited to in-frame clones, with some not included. D and trimming come from the DNA, and the V and J calls and clone size come from that table. The sample lists roughly 80,000 clones; approximately 80% were seen once. V usage is TRBV10-3 and J usage is TRBJ1-1; 7 nucleotides match TRBD1. The TCR originated in a man aged 80 or over with acute or convalescent COVID-19. Sequencing used peripheral blood. CDR3 DNA sequence: TGTGCCATCAGGCAGGGGGTAGACACTGAAGCTTTCTTT. Its protein is CAIRQGVDTEAFF.